Listed below are T cell receptor beta chains from one sample, sequenced in a study of OX40 agonist ivuxolimab in advanced cancers. Sequencing used immunoSEQ multiplex PCR; TCRdb keeps in-frame clones, though not all of them. The sample carries tens of thousands of clones, roughly 90% recorded once. The sample consisted of CD4+ or CD8+ T cells sorted from blood, taken in a trial of the OX40 agonist ivuxolimab. The receptors come from an adult with an advanced solid tumor such as melanoma, head and neck, liver or kidney cancer. Both conserved end residues are part of each CDR3. D genes are given only for firm matches. Size values are once, few and many counts, or a class for expanded clones, and some rows have none.

d_call j_call v_call clone_size cdr3_nt cdr3_aa
. TRBJ1-5 TRBV19 . TGTGCCAGTACTCCTCTCGGGTCTCGCAATCAGCCCCAGCATTTT CASTPLGSRNQPQHF
. TRBJ1-5 TRBV5-6 . TGTGCCAGCAGCCGCGCGGGACCGACTCATCAGCCCCAGCATTTT CASSRAGPTHQPQHF
TRBD1 TRBJ2-3 TRBV5-4 . TGTGCCAGCAGCTGGGGGGACAGGGGCTCCACAGATACGCAGTATTTT CASSWGDRGSTDTQYF
. TRBJ1-2 TRBV4-1 . TGCGCCAGCAGCCGCGACGGGGCGGGGGGCTACACCTTC CASSRDGAGGYTF
. TRBJ1-1 TRBV11-2 . TGTGCCAGCAGCTTAGTGGCCAGACAGAACACTGAAGCTTTCTTT CASSLVARQNTEAFF
. TRBJ2-1 TRBV27 . TGTGCCAGCAGTTTAGACACTTACAATGAGCAGTTCTTC CASSLDTYNEQFF
TRBD2 TRBJ2-1 TRBV19 . TGTGCCAGTAGTATAGATCCGGGGGGTGAGCAGTTCTTC CASSIDPGGEQFF
TRBD2 TRBJ2-3 TRBV27 . TGTGCCAGCAGTTTAGCCCTAGCGGGGGGCCACACTAGCACAGATACGCAGTATTTT CASSLALAGGHTSTDTQYF
TRBD2 TRBJ2-1 TRBV27 . TGTGCCAGCAGTCCGGCGGGGGGGCAGGGCAATGAGCAGTTCTTC CASSPAGGQGNEQFF
. TRBJ2-7 TRBV7-9 . TGTGCCAGCAGCCGTCGGACGGGCGAGCAGTACTTC CASSRRTGEQYF
TRBD1 TRBJ2-7 TRBV5-6 . TGTGCCAGCAGCGGGATGGACAGGAGTCCAACCTACGAGCAGTACTTC CASSGMDRSPTYEQYF
TRBD2 TRBJ2-7 TRBV5-6 . TGTGCCAGCAGCTTGGGGACTAGTACCTACGAGCAGTACTTC CASSLGTSTYEQYF
. TRBJ2-7 TRBV19 . TGTGCCAGTAGTATAGGGACTACCTACGAGCAGTACTTC CASSIGTTYEQYF
TRBD1 TRBJ1-2 TRBV5-4 . TGTGCCAGCAGCTTTGAACCGGGACAGGGGGGCTATGGCTACACCTTC CASSFEPGQGGYGYTF
. TRBJ2-1 TRBV4-1 . TGCGCCAGCAGCCAAGGGGCGTACACGAGCTCCTACAATGAGCAGTTCTTC CASSQGAYTSSYNEQFF
. TRBJ2-1 TRBV1 . TGCACCAGCAGCTGGGACTCTGTTAGCTCCTACAATGAGCAGTTCTTC CTSSWDSVSSYNEQFF
TRBD1 TRBJ2-5 TRBV18 . TGTGCCAGCTCCCAGGGGGCCCAAGAGACCCAGTACTTC CASSQGAQETQYF
TRBD2 TRBJ2-2 TRBV19 . TGTGCCAGTAACCTAGCGGGGGGCAACACCGGGGAGCTGTTTTTT CASNLAGGNTGELFF
. TRBJ2-7 TRBV10-3 . TGTGCCATCATGAGGGACCGAGCTTCCTACGAGCAGTACTTC CAIMRDRASYEQYF
. TRBJ1-1 TRBV19 . TGTGCCAGTAGCGCAGCGTTGAACACTGAAGCTTTCTTT CASSAALNTEAFF
TRBD1 TRBJ1-2 TRBV2 . TGTGCCAGCAGTTCGGGACAGAGCTATGGCTACACCTTC CASSSGQSYGYTF
. TRBJ1-3 TRBV14 . TGTGCCAGCAGCCAAGATTGGATGTACGGCCTCTCTGGAAACACCATATATTTT CASSQDWMYGLSGNTIYF
. TRBJ2-1 TRBV19 . TGTGCCAGCGGTCCCCTCGGGCGGGATGAGCAGTTCTTC CASGPLGRDEQFF
. TRBJ2-2 TRBV10-3 . TGTGCCCTGTCGAGTTCGAACACCGGGGAGCTGTTTTTT CALSSSNTGELFF
. TRBJ1-5 TRBV19 . TGTGCCAGTAGTATAAGGGATACCAATCAGCCCCAGCATTTT CASSIRDTNQPQHF
. TRBJ1-4 TRBV27 few TGTGCCAGCAGTGCCCGTTACGGGGGAAATGAAAAACTGTTTTTT CASSARYGGNEKLFF
. TRBJ2-2 TRBV2 once TGTGCCAGCAGTGAATTAGGAGGGACTGGGGTTAACACCGGGGAGCTGTTTTTT CASSELGGTGVNTGELFF
. TRBJ1-1 TRBV10-2 . TGCGCCAGCAGTGAGTCGACGTGGTTGGCTTTCTTT CASSESTWLAFF
. TRBJ1-2 TRBV14 . TGTGCCAGCAGCCAAAGCTCTTGGGTTTATGGCTACACCTTC CASSQSSWVYGYTF
. TRBJ2-5 TRBV5-4 . TGTGCCAGCAGCGAAAGACTAGGCCAGGAGACCCAGTACTTC CASSERLGQETQYF
. TRBJ1-1 TRBV5-6 . TGTGCCAGCAGCTTGGTAGGGTCTCAGGCTTTCTTT CASSLVGSQAFF
. TRBJ2-3 TRBV13 once TGTGCCAGCAGCTTAAGAGGGGGTTTCACAGATACGCAGTATTTT CASSLRGGFTDTQYF
. TRBJ1-5 TRBV5-1 . TGCGCCAGCAGCCTGTCTGGCACTAGCAATCAGCCCCAGCATTTT CASSLSGTSNQPQHF
TRBD1 TRBJ1-1 TRBV29-1 . TGCAGCGTTGGGACAGGGGAAGCTTTCTTT CSVGTGEAFF
. TRBJ2-5 TRBV5-5 . TGTGCCAGCAGCTTGCTTAATACAGGGGGAGGGGAGACCCAGTACTTC CASSLLNTGGGETQYF
. TRBJ2-7 TRBV5-1 . TGCGCCAGCAGCTTGGCGGGCAGCTCCTACGAGCAGTACTTC CASSLAGSSYEQYF
. TRBJ1-5 TRBV5-6 . TGTGCCAGCAGCGGATGGGACATCTCTAATAGCAATCAGCCCCAGCATTTT CASSGWDISNSNQPQHF
. TRBJ2-1 TRBV30 . TGTGCCTGGATATACGGGGATTACAATGAGCAGTTCTTC CAWIYGDYNEQFF
TRBD2 TRBJ2-7 TRBV7-6 . TGTGCCAGCAGCCCCGGGGGGTACGAGCAGTACTTC CASSPGGYEQYF
. TRBJ1-6 TRBV7-2 . TGTGCCAGCAGCTTGAGGGGCAACTCCTATAATTCACCCCTCCACTTT CASSLRGNSYNSPLHF
. TRBJ2-1 TRBV12-5 . TGTGCTAGTGGTTTGTGGGCAGGGAATGAGCAGTTCTTC CASGLWAGNEQFF
. TRBJ1-2 TRBV29-1 . TGCAGCGTTAGGCAACAGACTGATGGCTACACCTTC CSVRQQTDGYTF